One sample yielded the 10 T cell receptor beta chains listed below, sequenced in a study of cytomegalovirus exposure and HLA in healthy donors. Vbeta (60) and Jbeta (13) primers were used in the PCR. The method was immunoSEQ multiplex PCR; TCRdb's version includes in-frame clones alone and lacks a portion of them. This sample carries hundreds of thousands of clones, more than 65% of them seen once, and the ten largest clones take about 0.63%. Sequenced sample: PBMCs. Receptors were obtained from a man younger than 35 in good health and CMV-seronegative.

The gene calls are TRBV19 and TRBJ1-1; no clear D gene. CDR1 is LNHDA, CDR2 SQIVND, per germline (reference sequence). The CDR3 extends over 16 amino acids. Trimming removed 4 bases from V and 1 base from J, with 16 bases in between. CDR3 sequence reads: CASSKGLMRGNTEAFF. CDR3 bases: TGTGCCAGTAGTAAGGGTCTCATGCGGGGGAACACTGAAGCTTTCTTT.

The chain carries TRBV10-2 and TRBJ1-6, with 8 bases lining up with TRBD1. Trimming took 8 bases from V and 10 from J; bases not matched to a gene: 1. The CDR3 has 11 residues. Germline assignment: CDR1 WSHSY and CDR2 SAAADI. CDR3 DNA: TGCGCCAGCGGACAGGGCTCACCCCTCCACTTT. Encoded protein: CASGQGSPLHF.

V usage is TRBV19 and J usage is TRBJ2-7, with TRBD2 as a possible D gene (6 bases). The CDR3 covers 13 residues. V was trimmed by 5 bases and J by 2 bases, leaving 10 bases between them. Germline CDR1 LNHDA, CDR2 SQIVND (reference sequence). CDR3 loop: CASSWRDPYEQYF. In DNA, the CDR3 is TGTGCCAGTAGTTGGAGGGACCCCTACGAGCAGTACTTC.

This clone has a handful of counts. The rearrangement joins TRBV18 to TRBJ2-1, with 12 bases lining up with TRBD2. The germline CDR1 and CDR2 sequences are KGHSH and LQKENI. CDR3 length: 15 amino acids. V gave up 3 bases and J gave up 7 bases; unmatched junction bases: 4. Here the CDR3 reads CASSPRLAGGNEQFF. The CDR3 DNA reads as TGTGCCAGCTCACCCAGGCTAGCGGGAGGGAATGAGCAGTTCTTC.

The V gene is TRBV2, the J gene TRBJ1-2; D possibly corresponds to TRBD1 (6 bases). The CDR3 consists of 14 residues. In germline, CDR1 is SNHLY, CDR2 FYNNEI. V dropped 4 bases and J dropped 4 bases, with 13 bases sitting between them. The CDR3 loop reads CASSAVRGSYGYTF. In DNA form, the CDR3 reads TGTGCCAGCAGTGCTGTAAGGGGGAGCTATGGCTACACCTTC.

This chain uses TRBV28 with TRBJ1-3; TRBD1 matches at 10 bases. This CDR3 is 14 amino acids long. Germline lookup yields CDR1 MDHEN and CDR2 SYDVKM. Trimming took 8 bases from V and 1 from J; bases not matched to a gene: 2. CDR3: CASDRGLSGNTIYF. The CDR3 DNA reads TGTGCCAGCGACAGGGGGCTATCTGGAAACACCATATATTTT.

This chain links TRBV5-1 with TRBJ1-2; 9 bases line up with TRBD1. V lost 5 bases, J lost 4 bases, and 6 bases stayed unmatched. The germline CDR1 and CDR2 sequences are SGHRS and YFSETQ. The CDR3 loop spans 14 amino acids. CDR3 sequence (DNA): TGCGCCAGCAGGACCACAGGGGGCGTCTATGGCTACACCTTC. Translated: CASRTTGGVYGYTF. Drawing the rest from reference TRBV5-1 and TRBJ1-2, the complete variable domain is KAGVTQTPRYLIKTRGQQVTLSCSPISGHRSVSWYQQTPGQGLQFLFEYFSETQRNKGNFPGRFSGRQFSNSRSEMNVSTLELGDSALYLCASRTTGGVYGYTFGSGTRLTVV.

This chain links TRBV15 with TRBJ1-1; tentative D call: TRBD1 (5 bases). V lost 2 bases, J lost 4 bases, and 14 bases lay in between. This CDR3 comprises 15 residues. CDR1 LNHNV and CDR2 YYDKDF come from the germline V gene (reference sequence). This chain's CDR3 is CATSRPWGDRTEAFF. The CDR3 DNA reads TGTGCCACCAGCAGACCCTGGGGGGATCGCACTGAAGCTTTCTTT.

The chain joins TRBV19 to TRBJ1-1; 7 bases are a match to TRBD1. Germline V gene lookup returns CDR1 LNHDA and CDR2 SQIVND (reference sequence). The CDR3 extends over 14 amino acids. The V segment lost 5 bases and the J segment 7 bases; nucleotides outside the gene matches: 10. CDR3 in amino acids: CASSSRQGLVEAFF. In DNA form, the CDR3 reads TGTGCCAGTAGTTCCCGACAGGGCCTGGTTGAAGCTTTCTTT. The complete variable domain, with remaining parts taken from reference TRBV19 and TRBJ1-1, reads DGGITQSPKYLFRKEGQNVTLSCEQNLNHDAMYWYRQDPGQGLRLIYYSQIVNDFQKGDIAEGYSVSREKKESFPLTVTSAQKNPTAFYLCASSSRQGLVEAFFGQGTRLTVV.

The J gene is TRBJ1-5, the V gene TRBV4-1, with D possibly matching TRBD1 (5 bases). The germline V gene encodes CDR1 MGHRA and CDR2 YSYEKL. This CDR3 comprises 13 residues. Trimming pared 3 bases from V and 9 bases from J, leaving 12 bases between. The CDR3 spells CASSQVGGRPQHF. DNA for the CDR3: TGCGCCAGCAGCCAGGTCGGGGGTCGGCCCCAGCATTTT.